This T cell receptor (beta chain) comes out of a study of shared T cell receptors in the human thymus. This clone was seen a single time. Sequencing was performed with immunoSEQ multiplex PCR; in TCRdb, only in-frame clones are kept and a portion is missing. The table shows 600,000 to 900,000 clones, with over 75% occurring only once. Germline-derived CDR1 and CDR2 are MDHEN and SYDVKM. The CDR3 is 14 amino acids. V gave up 2 bases and J gave up 0 bases, with 7 bases separating them. The same specimen was also included in a second study, on human thymus T cells. That investigation notes: The donors were infants in Finland with congenital heart defects, otherwise immunologically healthy. Thymus tissue for the work was resected from patients undergoing corrective heart surgery. Thymic and blood repertoires appeared to carry a bias in their V and J gene usage. Highly overlapping thymic repertoires among unrelated individuals were reported in related research.

The source is a girl under three years old with a congenital heart defect. V and J are TRBV28 and TRBJ1-2; D possibly corresponds to TRBD1 (5 bases). Sequencing was carried out using thymocytes. CDR3 coding DNA: TGTGCCAGCAGTTTAGCCAGGGCTAACTATGGCTACACCTTC. It yields the protein CASSLARANYGYTF.